This passage covers 27 T cell receptor beta chains from one sample sequenced in a study of response to subunit inactivated influenza vaccine. TCRdb passed the RT-PCR reads through MiXCR, listing each CDR3 protein once. This table has about 540,000 distinct CDR3 sequences, roughly a quarter appearing once. These data are also associated with another study on T cells expressing NK-cell markers. That work contributes: For TCR beta, cDNA was produced by 5'RACE template switching with UMIs.

The source was CD4+ T cells sorted from PBMCs, collected 11 to 12 days after vaccination. These receptors were collected from a man aged 50-59 years who received an inactivated influenza vaccine.

The chain links TRBV19 to TRBJ2-7, with 8 bases lining up with TRBD1. With V trimmed by 5 bases and J by 6 bases, 6 bases remained unmatched. The CDR3 extends over 13 amino acids. Germline V lookup: CDR1 LNHDA, CDR2 SQIVND (reference sequence). The CDR3 spells CASSARGPREQYF. The CDR3 DNA reads TGTGCCAGTAGTGCCAGGGGGCCTCGCGAGCAGTACTTC.

The V call is TRBV7-2, the J call TRBJ2-2; weak D call: TRBD1 (6 bases). The CDR3 totals 15 residues. The V gene's germline CDR1 is SGHTA and CDR2 FQGNSA. Trimming took 5 bases from V and 4 from J, leaving 14 bases between them. DNA of the CDR3: TGTGCCAGCAGCATAACAGGGATGATCACCGGGGAGCTGTTTTTT. The encoded protein is CASSITGMITGELFF.

The table lists this clonotype with a few counts. This rearrangement joins TRBV6-1 to TRBJ1-2; D is perhaps TRBD1 (6 bases). Germline-derived CDR1 and CDR2 are MNHNS and SASEGT. The V and J ends lost 8 bases and 5 bases respectively, with 18 bases between them. The CDR3 is 14 amino acids. CDR3 in amino acids: CASGRPGTYYGYTF. DNA for the CDR3: TGTGCCAGCGGCCGCCCCGGGACATATTATGGCTACACCTTC.

The chain recombines TRBV29-1 with TRBJ2-3; TRBD2 matches at 8 bases. V lost 0 bases, J lost 0 bases, and 5 bases stayed unmatched. The CDR3 has 16 residues. Germline-derived CDR1 and CDR2 are SQVTM and ANQGSEA. The CDR3 sequence: CSVEDRLASSTDTQYF. CDR3 in DNA: TGCAGCGTTGAAGATCGACTAGCGTCTAGCACAGATACGCAGTATTTT.

Concerning this clonotype itself: This could be a read error, since a much larger clone is one nucleotide away. V usage is TRBV7-9 and J usage is TRBJ2-7; 9 bases line up with TRBD2. Trimming at V came to 6 bases and at J to 2 bases, leaving 2 bases not matched to a gene. CDR3 size: 13 residues. Germline assignment: CDR1 SEHNR and CDR2 FQNEAQ (reference sequence). CDR3 residues: CASRIAGAYEQYF. The CDR3, as DNA: TGTGCCAGCAGAATAGCGGGAGCCTACGAGCAGTACTTC.

This clonotype was seen more than once but under ten times. The chain has TRBV7-2 and TRBJ1-4; tentatively, D is TRBD1 (6 bases). This CDR3 contains 14 residues. Germline V CDR1 and CDR2: SGHTA, FQGNSA. The V end was cut by 7 bases, the J end by 8 bases, with 17 bases between. The CDR3 loop is CASKVNRAGEKLFF. The CDR3 DNA is TGTGCCAGCAAAGTCAACAGGGCGGGGGAAAAACTGTTTTTT.

This clonotype was recorded a few times. This chain joins TRBV6-1 and TRBJ1-1, with TRBD1 as a possible D gene (5 bases). In germline, CDR1 is MNHNS, CDR2 SASEGT. V was shortened by 7 bases and J by 5 bases, with 17 bases between the two germline ends. The CDR3 extends over 14 amino acids. The CDR3, as DNA: TGTGCCAGCACTCCTCAAGGGGAGTTAACTGAAGCTTTCTTT. It translates to CASTPQGELTEAFF.

The chain carries TRBV6-1 and TRBJ2-3, with 14 bases aligning to TRBD2. The CDR3 covers 16 residues. J was trimmed by 5 bases and V by 6 bases; bases with no gene match: 7. The germline CDR1 and CDR2 sequences are MNHNS and SASEGT. The CDR3 DNA reads TGTGCCAGCAGGGGACCGGGACTAGCGGGGGAAGATACGCAGTATTTT. Residues: CASRGPGLAGEDTQYF.

Remarks on this clonotype: Since no conserved phenylalanine or tryptophan closes the CDR3, a read error is the likely cause. The V gene is TRBV18, the J gene TRBJ2-7, with D unresolved. V gave up 3 bases and J gave up 7 bases, with 10 bases separating them. The CDR3 extends over 12 amino acids. The germline V gene encodes CDR1 KGHSH and CDR2 LQKENI. CDR3 region: CASSPRALEQYL. CDR3 DNA: TGTGCCAGCTCACCCCGGGCCTTGGAGCAGTACTTA.

This clonotype was seen only a few times. The rearrangement uses TRBV7-2 and TRBJ1-2; D unresolved. The CDR3 sequence is 15 residues long. Germline V gene lookup returns CDR1 SGHTA and CDR2 FQGNSA. Between the trimmed V and J ends, which lost 5 bases and 2 bases, there was a span of 15 bases. In DNA form, the CDR3 reads TGTGCCAGCAGCACTCCCCCGAGTTCCAACTATGGCTACACCTTC. Amino acid sequence: CASSTPPSSNYGYTF.

This clonotype was seen a handful of times. J is TRBJ2-3 and V is TRBV20-1; D unresolved. Germline loops: CDR1 DFQATT, CDR2 SNEGSKA (reference sequence). Trimming removed 0 bases from V and 0 bases from J, with 7 bases in between. The CDR3 sequence is 14 residues long. CDR3 amino acids: CSARDPPSTDTQYF. The CDR3, as DNA: TGCAGTGCTAGAGATCCCCCTAGCACAGATACGCAGTATTTT.

The CDR3, as DNA: TGCAGTGCTAGAGATGGGTCTCCAGGGAACTTGGGTGGCTACACCTTC. Its translation: CSARDGSPGNLGGYTF. This chain links TRBV20-1 with TRBJ1-2; a weak D match, TRBD1 (5 bases). This CDR3 is 16 amino acids long. The V and J ends lost 0 bases and 7 bases respectively, with 21 bases between them. The germline gives CDR1 DFQATT, CDR2 SNEGSKA (reference sequence).

V and J are TRBV10-2 and TRBJ2-7; D ambiguous. Germline lookup yields CDR1 WSHSY and CDR2 SAAADI. V was shortened by 3 bases and J by 6 bases, with 6 bases between the two germline ends. The CDR3 spans 11 residues. The CDR3 here is CASSEGFEQYF. The CDR3 bases are TGCGCCAGCAGTGAAGGTTTCGAGCAGTACTTC.

This clonotype showed up just a few times. J is TRBJ2-3 and V is TRBV6-4; 7 nucleotides match TRBD1. Trimming cost V 6 bases and J 4 bases; bases outside gene matches: 13. The CDR3 has 16 residues. The germline V gene has CDR1 MRHNA and CDR2 SNTAGT. Written as DNA, the CDR3 is TGTGCCAGCAGACAGGATGACAGGGTAGGGCCAGATACGCAGTATTTT. Translated, it gives CASRQDDRVGPDTQYF.

Written as DNA, the CDR3 is TGCGCCAGCAGCCAAAAGCAAGCAACTAATGAAAAACTGTTTTTT. Its translation is CASSQKQATNEKLFF. The chain has TRBV4-1 and TRBJ1-4; no clear D. Deletions cut 2 bases from V and 0 bases from J, with 7 bases between. The CDR3 loop spans 15 amino acids. Germline CDR1 is MGHRA and CDR2 is YSYEKL.

The V call is TRBV14, the J call TRBJ2-3; 8 nucleotides line up with TRBD2. V shed 1 base, J shed 4 bases, and the junction held 16 bases outside the gene matches. Germline V gene data show CDR1 as SGHDN and CDR2 as FVKESK. This CDR3 has 19 amino acids. The CDR3 coding sequence is TGTGCCAGCAGCCAAGCTCACGGGAGGGCCCTTTCTTTGTCAGATACGCAGTATTTT. Translating gives CASSQAHGRALSLSDTQYF.

The chain has TRBV7-9 and TRBJ2-1, with D possibly TRBD2 on 7 matching bases. Trimming removed 6 bases from V and 0 bases from J, with 15 bases in between. This CDR3 has 16 residues. Germline CDR1 SEHNR, CDR2 FQNEAQ (reference sequence). CDR3 sequence (DNA): TGTGCCAGCAGGGGGGGGCAGGGCTTCTCCTACAATGAGCAGTTCTTC. Translating it yields CASRGGQGFSYNEQFF.

This clonotype was picked up a small number of times. This rearrangement joins TRBV20-1 to TRBJ2-3; 12 bases line up with TRBD2. The CDR3 has 14 residues. Trimming cost V 4 bases and J 4 bases; bases outside gene matches: 3. CDR1 is DFQATT and CDR2 is SNEGSKA in the germline V gene (reference sequence). The CDR3 is CSAKGLAGSDTQYF. The CDR3 DNA reads as TGCAGTGCTAAAGGACTAGCGGGGTCAGATACGCAGTATTTT.

The genes are TRBV20-1 and TRBJ2-1, with a possible D match to TRBD1 (6 bases). The V gene lost 3 bases and the J gene lost 7 bases, with 13 bases spanning the gap. Germline V gene lookup returns CDR1 DFQATT and CDR2 SNEGSKA (reference sequence). The CDR3 consists of 13 residues. The CDR3 coding sequence is TGCAGTGCTAGTTTCCCGGGGACAAATGAGCAGTTCTTC. Amino acids: CSASFPGTNEQFF.

V and J are TRBV18 and TRBJ1-6; a possible D gene is TRBD1 (5 bases). CDR1 is KGHSH and CDR2 is LQKENI in the germline V gene. Trimming left V 3 bases short and J 7 bases short, with 16 bases between. The CDR3 runs 16 residues. The CDR3 DNA sequence: TGTGCCAGCTCACCTCCCATGGGGCAAACCAATTCACCCCTCCACTTT. As protein: CASSPPMGQTNSPLHF.

There are a few counts of this clonotype. V usage is TRBV6-5 and J usage is TRBJ1-6, with D perhaps matching TRBD1 (5 bases). The length of the CDR3 is 18 residues. Per germline, CDR1 MNHEY and CDR2 SVGAGI. Trimming cost V 0 bases and J 0 bases, with 12 bases left between them. The CDR3 sequence: CASSYSGGASSYNSPLHF. For the CDR3, the DNA is TGTGCCAGCAGTTACTCGGGAGGGGCGAGCTCCTATAATTCACCCCTCCACTTT.

This clonotype was counted a few times. This rearrangement joins TRBV2 to TRBJ2-7; the D gene is possibly TRBD1 (5 bases). This CDR3 region has 13 residues. Trimming pared 6 bases from V and 5 bases from J, leaving 14 bases between. CDR1 and CDR2 from the germline V gene are SNHLY and FYNNEI. This CDR3 reads CASSADSFNEQYF. CDR3 in DNA: TGTGCCAGCAGCGCCGACAGTTTCAACGAGCAGTACTTC.

This clonotype was seen only a few times. The V and J genes are TRBV11-2 and TRBJ2-2, with 7 bases matching TRBD2. The CDR3 length is 16 residues. The V gene end was trimmed by 0 bases and the J gene end by 5 bases; junction bases not matched to a gene: 6. Looked up from germline, CDR1 is SGHAT and CDR2 is FQNNGV. The CDR3 here is CASSLEGGGWTGELFF. DNA for the CDR3: TGTGCCAGCAGCTTAGAAGGCGGGGGTTGGACCGGGGAGCTGTTTTTT.

This clonotype was detected only a few times. J is TRBJ2-4 and V is TRBV7-2; 7 positions match TRBD1. The CDR3 totals 14 residues. Germline V gives CDR1 SGHTA, CDR2 FQGNSA. V lost 5 bases to trimming and J lost 8 bases; unmatched junction nucleotides: 9. The CDR3 DNA is TGTGCCAGCAGCCCCGCAAGGGGGCTTGACATTCAGTACTTC. It specifies CASSPARGLDIQYF.

This chain joins TRBV10-3 and TRBJ2-3; 12 positions match TRBD2. The junction had 7 bases not matched to a gene; V was cut back by 9 bases and J by 3 bases. The length of the CDR3 is 15 residues. Germline CDR1 reads ENHRY; CDR2 reads SYGVKD. The CDR3 is CAISPSGRETDTQYF. CDR3 coding DNA: TGTGCCATATCCCCTAGCGGGAGGGAAACAGATACGCAGTATTTT.

This clonotype has more than one count but fewer than ten. The V gene is TRBV19, the J gene TRBJ1-1; D is possibly TRBD1 (5 bases). The germline V gene has CDR1 LNHDA and CDR2 SQIVND (reference sequence). With 8 bases removed from V and 1 base from J, the gap between germline ends came to 17 bases. The CDR3 length is 15 residues. The CDR3 spells CASGQGDLRNTEAFF. CDR3 nucleotide sequence: TGTGCCAGTGGCCAGGGAGATCTGCGGAACACTGAAGCTTTCTTT.

Only a few counts were recorded for this clonotype. J is TRBJ2-1 and V is TRBV7-2, with 13 bases lining up with TRBD2. V lost 5 bases and J lost 8; bases outside the gene matches: 6. CDR1 is SGHTA and CDR2 is FQGNSA in the germline V gene. The CDR3 sequence is 15 residues long. The CDR3 region has the DNA TGTGCCAGCAGCACGACTAGCGGGAGGAAGGATGAGCAGTTCTTC. Its protein is CASSTTSGRKDEQFF.